There are a few counts of the clone carrying this T cell receptor beta chain. Its antigen is undetermined. CD45RO/CCR7/CD25/CD127/CD95/CD27 sorting isolated CD4+ naive, central memory, regulatory and stem cell-like memory cells. All sorted populations exceeded 95% purity. The sample originates from a study of beta chain features in type 1 diabetes. Across the whole study: The patients were much like the healthy donors in age, gender and cell yields.

Broader study findings: Shortening that was moderate but significant affected the TCRB CDR3s of Type 1 diabetes patients in all four CD4+ subsets.

The sequenced template was cDNA made from the entire isolated RNA. TCRdb's table, derived via immunoSEQ multiplex PCR, lists solely in-frame clones and lacks some. This table holds about 900,000 clones, 17% found once. The V end lost 3 bases, the J end lost 0 bases, and 6 bases lay between the germline ends. The CDR3 loop spans 15 amino acids. In germline, CDR1 is LNHNV, CDR2 YYDKDF (reference sequence). Specimen: naive CD4+ T cells from blood. This sequence joins TRBV15 and TRBJ2-6; D not certain. The source of this sequence is a woman younger than 35 in good health. CDR3 in amino acids: CATSSQVSGANVLTF. As DNA, the CDR3 is TGTGCCACCAGCAGTCAGGTCTCTGGGGCCAACGTCCTGACTTTC.